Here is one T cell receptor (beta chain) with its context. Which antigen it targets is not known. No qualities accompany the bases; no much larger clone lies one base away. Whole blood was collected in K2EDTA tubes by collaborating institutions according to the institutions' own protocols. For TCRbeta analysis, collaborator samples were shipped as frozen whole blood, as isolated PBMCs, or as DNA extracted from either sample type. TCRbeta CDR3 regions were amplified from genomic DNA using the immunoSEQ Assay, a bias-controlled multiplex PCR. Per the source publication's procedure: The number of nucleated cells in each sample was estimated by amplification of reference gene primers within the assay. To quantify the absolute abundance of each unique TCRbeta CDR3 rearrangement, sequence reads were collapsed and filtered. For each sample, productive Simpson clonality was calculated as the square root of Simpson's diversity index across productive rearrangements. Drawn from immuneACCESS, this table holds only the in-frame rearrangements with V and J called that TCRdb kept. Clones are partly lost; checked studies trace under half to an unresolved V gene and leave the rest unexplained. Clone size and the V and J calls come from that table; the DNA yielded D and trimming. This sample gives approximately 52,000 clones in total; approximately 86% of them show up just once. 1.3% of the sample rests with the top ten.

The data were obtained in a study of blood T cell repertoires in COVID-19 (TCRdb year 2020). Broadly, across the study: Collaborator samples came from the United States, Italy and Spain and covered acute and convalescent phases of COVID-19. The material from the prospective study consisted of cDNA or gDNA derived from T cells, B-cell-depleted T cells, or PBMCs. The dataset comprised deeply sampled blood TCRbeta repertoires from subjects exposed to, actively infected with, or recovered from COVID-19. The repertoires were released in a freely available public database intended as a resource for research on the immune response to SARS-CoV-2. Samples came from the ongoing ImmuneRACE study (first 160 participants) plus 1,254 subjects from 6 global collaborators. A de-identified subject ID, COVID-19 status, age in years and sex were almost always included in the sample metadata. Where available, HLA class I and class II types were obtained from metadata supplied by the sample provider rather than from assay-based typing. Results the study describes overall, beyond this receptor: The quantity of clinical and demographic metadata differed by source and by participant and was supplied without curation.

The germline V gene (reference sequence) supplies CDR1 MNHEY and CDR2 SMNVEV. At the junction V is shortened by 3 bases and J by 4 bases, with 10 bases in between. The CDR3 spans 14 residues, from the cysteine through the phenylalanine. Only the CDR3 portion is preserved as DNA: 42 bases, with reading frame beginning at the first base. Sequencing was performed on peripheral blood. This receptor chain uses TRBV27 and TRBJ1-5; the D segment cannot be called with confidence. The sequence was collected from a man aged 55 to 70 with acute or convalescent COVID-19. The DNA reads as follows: TGTGCCAGCAGTTTGAATGGGAGAAATCAGCCCCAGCATTTT. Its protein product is CASSLNGRNQPQHF.